This T cell receptor (beta chain) was found in a study of cytomegalovirus exposure and HLA in healthy donors. The primer mix had 60 Vbeta and 13 Jbeta primers. Profiling relied on immunoSEQ multiplex PCR, and the TCRdb table lists in-frame clones only, not all of them. The sample includes approximately 180,000 clones, around 85% of them seen just once. After removal of 8 bases from V and 4 bases from J, the junction contained 8 bases not matched to a gene. This CDR3 region has 14 residues. Looked up from germline, CDR1 is LNHDA and CDR2 is SQIVND (reference sequence). The genes are TRBV19 and TRBJ2-4; TRBD1 agrees at 7 bases. Sequencing input: PBMCs. The TCR comes from a man aged 18-30 years in good health and CMV-seronegative. The CDR3 sequence: CASRLRGPKNIQYF. The DNA of the CDR3 is TGTGCCAGTCGGTTAAGGGGGCCTAAAAACATTCAGTACTTC.